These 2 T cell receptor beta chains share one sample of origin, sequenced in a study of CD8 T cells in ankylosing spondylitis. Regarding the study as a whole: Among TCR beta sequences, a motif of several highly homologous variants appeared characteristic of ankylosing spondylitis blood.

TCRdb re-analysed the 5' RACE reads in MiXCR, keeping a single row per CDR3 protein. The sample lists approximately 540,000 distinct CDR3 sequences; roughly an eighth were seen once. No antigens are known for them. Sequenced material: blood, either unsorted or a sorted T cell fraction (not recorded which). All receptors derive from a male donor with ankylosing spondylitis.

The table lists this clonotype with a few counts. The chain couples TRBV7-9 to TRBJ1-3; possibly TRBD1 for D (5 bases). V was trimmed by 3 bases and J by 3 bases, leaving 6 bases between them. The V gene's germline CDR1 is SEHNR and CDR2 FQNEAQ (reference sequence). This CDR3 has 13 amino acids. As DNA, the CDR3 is TGTGCCAGCAGCTTGGACAATGGAAACACCATATATTTT. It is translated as CASSLDNGNTIYF.

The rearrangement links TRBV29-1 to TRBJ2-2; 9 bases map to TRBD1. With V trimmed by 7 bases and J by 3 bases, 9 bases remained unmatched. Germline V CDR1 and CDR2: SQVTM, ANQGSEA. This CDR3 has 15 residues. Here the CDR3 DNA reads TGCAGCGGGCGGACAGGGGCCGTGGACACCGGGGAGCTGTTTTTT. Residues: CSGRTGAVDTGELFF.